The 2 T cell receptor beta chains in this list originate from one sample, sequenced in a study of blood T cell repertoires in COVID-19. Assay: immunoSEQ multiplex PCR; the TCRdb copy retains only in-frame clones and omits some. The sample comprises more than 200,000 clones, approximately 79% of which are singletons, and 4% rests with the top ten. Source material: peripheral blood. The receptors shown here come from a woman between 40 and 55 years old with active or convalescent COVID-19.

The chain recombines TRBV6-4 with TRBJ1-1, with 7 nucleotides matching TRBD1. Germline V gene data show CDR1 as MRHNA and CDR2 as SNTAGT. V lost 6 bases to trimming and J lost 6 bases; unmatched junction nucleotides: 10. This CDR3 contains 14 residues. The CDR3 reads CASSPTGAYPEAFF. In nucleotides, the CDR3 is TGTGCCAGCAGCCCCACAGGGGCTTACCCTGAAGCTTTCTTT.

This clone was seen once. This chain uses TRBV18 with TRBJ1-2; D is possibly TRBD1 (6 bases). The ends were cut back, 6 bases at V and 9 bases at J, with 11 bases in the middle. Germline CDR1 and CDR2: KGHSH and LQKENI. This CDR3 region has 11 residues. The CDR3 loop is CASSTDSRYTF. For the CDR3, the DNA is TGTGCCAGCTCCACGGACAGCCGCTACACCTTC.